These 32 T cell receptor beta chains came from one sample sequenced in a study of cytomegalovirus exposure and HLA in healthy donors. 13 Jbeta primers and 60 Vbeta primers were used for the PCR. Some clones are missing from TCRdb's copy, which holds only in-frame ones; the method was immunoSEQ multiplex PCR. Its clone listing holds some 60,000 clones. Sequencing was done on a sample of PBMCs. These receptors originate from a man aged 25-45 years in good health and CMV-seropositive.

The chain employs TRBV4-1 and TRBJ2-7; 14 nucleotides align to TRBD2. The germline V gene encodes CDR1 MGHRA and CDR2 YSYEKL. V shed 1 base, J shed 2 bases, and the junction held 10 bases outside the gene matches. The CDR3 extends over 19 amino acids. This chain's CDR3 is CASSQGGLAGALHAYEQYF. CDR3 coding DNA: TGCGCCAGCAGCCAAGGGGGACTAGCGGGGGCCCTTCACGCCTACGAGCAGTACTTC.

The J gene is TRBJ2-5, the V gene TRBV5-1; 11 nucleotides match TRBD1. The CDR3 covers 15 residues. Germline V gene data show CDR1 as SGHRS and CDR2 as YFSETQ. After removal of 1 base from V and 4 bases from J, the junction contained 3 bases not matched to a gene. The CDR3, as DNA: TGCGCCAGCAGCTTGACGGGACAGGGGGTAGAGACCCAGTACTTC. Its translation: CASSLTGQGVETQYF.

This chain links TRBV9 with TRBJ2-1; TRBD2 matches at 8 bases. The germline V gene has CDR1 SGDLS and CDR2 YYNGEE. V was clipped by 0 bases and J by 5 bases; unmatched bases: 7. This CDR3 region has 16 residues. CDR3 sequence: CASSVEGGGLDNEQFF. For the CDR3, the DNA is TGTGCCAGCAGCGTAGAGGGCGGGGGGCTCGACAATGAGCAGTTCTTC. Full variable domain (outside the CDR3, taken from reference TRBV9 and TRBJ2-1): DSGVTQTPKHLITATGQRVTLRCSPRSGDLSVYWYQQSLDQGLQFLIQYYNGEERAKGNILERFSAQQFPDLHSELNLSSLELGDSALYFCASSVEGGGLDNEQFFGPGTRLTVL.

The V and J genes are TRBV11-3 and TRBJ2-3; D is uncertain. Germline loops: CDR1 SGHNT, CDR2 YENEEA. The CDR3 has 15 residues. Trimming cost V 1 base and J 2 bases, with 10 bases left between them. CDR3 region: CASSLGAVDTDTQYF. CDR3 bases: TGTGCCAGCAGCTTAGGGGCTGTCGACACAGATACGCAGTATTTT.

The chain combines TRBV5-1 with TRBJ2-7; maybe TRBD2 (6 bases). In germline, CDR1 is SGHRS, CDR2 YFSETQ. CDR3 length equals 16 residues. V dropped 0 bases and J dropped 3 bases, with 16 bases sitting between them. The CDR3 here is CASSLAGGGSFYEQYF. The CDR3 DNA is TGCGCCAGCAGCTTGGCCGGAGGAGGGAGTTTCTACGAGCAGTACTTC. The full variable domain, rest sourced from reference TRBV5-1 and TRBJ2-7, is KAGVTQTPRYLIKTRGQQVTLSCSPISGHRSVSWYQQTPGQGLQFLFEYFSETQRNKGNFPGRFSGRQFSNSRSEMNVSTLELGDSALYLCASSLAGGGSFYEQYFGPGTRLTVT.

The rearrangement links TRBV19 to TRBJ2-7, with 8 bases fitting TRBD2. The CDR3 runs to 15 residues. Per germline, CDR1 LNHDA and CDR2 SQIVND (reference sequence). V lost 2 bases, J lost 3 bases, and 6 bases stayed unmatched. The CDR3 loop reads CASSIIVGGDYEQYF. As DNA, the CDR3 is TGTGCCAGTAGTATAATAGTCGGGGGGGACTACGAGCAGTACTTC.

CDR3 residues: CASSRDFNSPLHF. The CDR3 nucleotides read TGTGCCAGCAGCCGGGACTTTAATTCACCCCTCCACTTT. The rearrangement uses TRBV5-5 and TRBJ1-6, with a tentative D call TRBD1 (5 bases). Trimming shortened V by 4 bases and J by 6 bases, and 8 bases separated the two germline ends. The CDR3 spans 13 residues. Germline V gene sequence: CDR1 SGHKS, CDR2 YYEKEE (reference sequence).

This chain uses TRBV5-1 with TRBJ1-5, with 9 positions matching TRBD1. The V gene's germline CDR1 is SGHRS and CDR2 YFSETQ. This CDR3 comprises 15 residues. J gave up 6 bases and V 4 bases, and 8 bases lay outside the gene matches. DNA of the CDR3: TGCGCCAGCAGCGCGACAGGGGGTCTGGGTCAGCCCCAGCATTTT. Translated, it gives CASSATGGLGQPQHF.

This sequence joins TRBV6-1 and TRBJ2-7; 7 bases are a match to TRBD2. This CDR3 comprises 14 residues. Germline lookup yields CDR1 MNHNS and CDR2 SASEGT. J gave up 4 bases and V 6 bases, and 9 bases lay outside the gene matches. The CDR3 DNA follows: TGTGCCAGCAGGGGGGGGGACTACTTATACGAGCAGTACTTC. Translating it yields CASRGGDYLYEQYF.

As to this clone: This CDR3 is also generated by other DNA sequences in the sample. V usage is TRBV30 and J usage is TRBJ1-4; no definite D call. Germline V gene sequence: CDR1 GTSNPN, CDR2 SVGIG (reference sequence). The V and J ends lost 0 bases and 8 bases respectively, with 7 bases between them. CDR3 length equals 12 residues. This chain's CDR3 is CAWSVLREKLFF. DNA of the CDR3: TGTGCCTGGAGTGTTCTGAGGGAAAAACTGTTTTTT.

This sequence joins TRBV7-9 and TRBJ2-7, with D perhaps matching TRBD1 (6 bases). Trimming removed 1 base from V and 6 bases from J, with 13 bases in between. In germline, CDR1 is SEHNR, CDR2 FQNEAQ (reference sequence). CDR3 length: 14 amino acids. The CDR3 spells CASSLERTVGEQYF. CDR3 in DNA: TGTGCCAGCAGCTTAGAGCGGACAGTGGGCGAGCAGTACTTC. Together with reference TRBV7-9 and TRBJ2-7, the CDR3 gives the full variable domain: DTGVSQNPRHKITKRGQNVTFRCDPISEHNRLYWYRQTLGQGPEFLTYFQNEAQLEKSRLLSDRFSAERPKGSFSTLEIQRTEQGDSAMYLCASSLERTVGEQYFGPGTRLTVT.

The rearrangement links TRBV29-1 to TRBJ2-3; TRBD2 aligns across 12 bases. J lost 0 bases, V lost 7 bases, and 14 bases had no gene match. The CDR3 is made up of 18 amino acids. Germline V gene sequence: CDR1 SQVTM, CDR2 ANQGSEA. The CDR3 region has the DNA TGCAGCGCACTACTAGCGGGAGGCCCCTTACCGAGCACAGATACGCAGTATTTT. Protein sequence: CSALLAGGPLPSTDTQYF.

The genes are TRBV5-1 and TRBJ2-1; TRBD2 is a possible D gene (6 bases). CDR3 length equals 15 residues. Germline CDR1 and CDR2: SGHRS and YFSETQ. Trimming left V 5 bases short and J 4 bases short, with 16 bases between. The CDR3 region is CASRKIAEGYNEQFF. DNA of the CDR3: TGCGCCAGCAGGAAAATAGCGGAGGGTTACAATGAGCAGTTCTTC.

The chain recombines TRBV15 with TRBJ1-1; D remains unclear. Trimming took 2 bases from V and 5 from J, leaving 18 bases between them. The CDR3 sequence is 16 residues long. Germline values: CDR1 LNHNV, CDR2 YYDKDF (reference sequence). CDR3 sequence: CATSRKRSGVGTEAFF. The CDR3 bases are TGTGCCACCAGCAGAAAGAGGTCGGGAGTTGGGACTGAAGCTTTCTTT. Filled out from reference TRBV15 and TRBJ1-1, the complete variable domain reads DAMVIQNPRYQVTQFGKPVTLSCSQTLNHNVMYWYQQKSSQAPKLLFHYYDKDFNNEADTPDNFQSRRPNTSFCFLDIRSPGLGDTAMYLCATSRKRSGVGTEAFFGQGTRLTVV.

The rearrangement uses TRBV9 and TRBJ2-7; 7 bases are shared with TRBD2. Germline V gene lookup returns CDR1 SGDLS and CDR2 YYNGEE. V was clipped by 2 bases and J by 0 bases; unmatched bases: 5. The length of the CDR3 is 15 residues. The CDR3 coding sequence is TGTGCCAGCAGCGTGGCTAGCGGAGCCTCCTACGAGCAGTACTTC. Protein product: CASSVASGASYEQYF.

The genes are TRBV19 and TRBJ2-7; TRBD2 agrees at 10 bases. Germline assignment: CDR1 LNHDA and CDR2 SQIVND (reference sequence). The CDR3 has 14 amino acids. The V segment lost 5 bases and the J segment 5 bases; nucleotides outside the gene matches: 6. CDR3 bases: TGTGCCAGTAGTGGCAGCGGGAGGGGTCACGAGCAGTACTTC. This sequence encodes CASSGSGRGHEQYF.

This sequence joins TRBV2 and TRBJ1-2; D is uncertain. Germline assignment: CDR1 SNHLY and CDR2 FYNNEI. Trimming shortened V by 5 bases and J by 2 bases, and 12 bases separated the two germline ends. The CDR3 runs 14 residues. CDR3 DNA: TGTGCCAGCAGTTCTGACTACATCAACTATGGCTACACCTTC. Amino acid sequence: CASSSDYINYGYTF.

The chain employs TRBV2 and TRBJ2-7; 9 bases fit TRBD1. This CDR3 has 16 amino acids. Germline V gives CDR1 SNHLY, CDR2 FYNNEI. V shed 10 bases, J shed 2 bases, and the junction held 15 bases outside the gene matches. CDR3 in amino acids: CATRWDRVGRAYEQYF. For the CDR3, the DNA is TGTGCCACCAGGTGGGACAGGGTCGGTAGAGCCTACGAGCAGTACTTC.

The chain joins TRBV25-1 to TRBJ2-5; D remains unclear. This CDR3 has 16 residues. Germline V CDR1 and CDR2: MGHDK, SYGVNS. The V and J ends lost 1 base and 1 base respectively, with 13 bases between them. The CDR3 region has the DNA TGTGCCAGCAGTGAATGGGCAGGTAAACTCCAAGAGACCCAGTACTTC. This sequence encodes CASSEWAGKLQETQYF.

The chain combines TRBV9 with TRBJ1-2, with 11 positions matching TRBD1. This CDR3 spans 18 amino acids. Germline values: CDR1 SGDLS, CDR2 YYNGEE. Unmatched junction bases numbered 12, after V lost 0 bases and J lost 5 bases. The CDR3 loop reads CASSVGNPDRGLGYGYTF. CDR3 coding DNA: TGTGCCAGCAGCGTAGGAAACCCGGACAGGGGGCTGGGGTATGGCTACACCTTC. The full variable domain, with the rest looked up from reference TRBV9 and TRBJ1-2, is DSGVTQTPKHLITATGQRVTLRCSPRSGDLSVYWYQQSLDQGLQFLIQYYNGEERAKGNILERFSAQQFPDLHSELNLSSLELGDSALYFCASSVGNPDRGLGYGYTFGSGTRLTVV.

The V and J genes are TRBV7-2 and TRBJ2-3; D may be TRBD2 (5 bases). CDR3 size: 15 residues. V dropped 4 bases and J dropped 4 bases, with 15 bases sitting between them. Germline V gives CDR1 SGHTA, CDR2 FQGNSA. CDR3 protein: CASSSRGRKADTQYF. The CDR3 DNA sequence: TGTGCCAGCAGCTCCCGGGGAAGGAAGGCAGATACGCAGTATTTT.

V is TRBV7-8 and J is TRBJ1-5; D gene unclear. CDR1 is SGHVS and CDR2 is FQNEAQ in the germline V gene. Between the trimmed V and J ends, which lost 1 base and 4 bases, there was a span of 14 bases. This CDR3 has 16 amino acids. The CDR3 bases are TGTGCCAGCAGCTTAGGAGTGAGCCGACTAAATCAGCCCCAGCATTTT. This codes for CASSLGVSRLNQPQHF.

CDR3 in DNA: TGTGCCAGCAGTCCCCTAGCGGGGGGCGCCTACGAGCAGTACTTC. Translated: CASSPLAGGAYEQYF. The V call is TRBV6-5, the J call TRBJ2-7; 11 bases are a match to TRBD2. This CDR3 region has 15 residues. With 5 bases clipped from V and 2 bases from J, the junction kept 5 bases outside the gene matches. The germline CDR1 and CDR2 sequences are MNHEY and SVGAGI.

This chain uses TRBV30 with TRBJ2-1; D is possibly TRBD1 (6 bases). The CDR3 has 12 residues. Germline assignment: CDR1 GTSNPN and CDR2 SVGIG (reference sequence). With 5 bases removed from V and 6 bases from J, the gap between germline ends came to 11 bases. The CDR3: CAWDTGPNEQFF. The CDR3 nucleotides read TGTGCCTGGGACACAGGGCCCAATGAGCAGTTCTTC.

This chain connects TRBV10-3 to TRBJ1-1, with 8 bases identical to TRBD1. Germline CDR1 reads ENHRY; CDR2 reads SYGVKD. The CDR3 contains 17 residues. After removal of 0 bases from V and 1 base from J, the junction contained 7 bases not matched to a gene. CDR3: CAISESGQGVPNTEAFF. The CDR3 DNA is TGTGCCATCAGTGAGTCTGGACAGGGAGTCCCGAACACTGAAGCTTTCTTT.

The chain employs TRBV18 and TRBJ2-1; weak D call: TRBD2 (5 bases). Germline V CDR1 and CDR2: KGHSH, LQKENI. The CDR3 covers 17 residues. The V gene lost 2 bases and the J gene lost 7 bases, with 21 bases spanning the gap. The CDR3, as DNA: TGTGCCAGCTCACCAGAGGCGGGCCGAGGGTGGCGTAATGAGCAGTTCTTC. It specifies CASSPEAGRGWRNEQFF.

V and J are TRBV30 and TRBJ2-7; D is unclear. The CDR3 runs to 12 residues. Trimming removed 0 bases at V and 5 bases at J, with 8 bases between. In germline, CDR1 is GTSNPN, CDR2 SVGIG (reference sequence). Here the CDR3 reads CAWSVNHNEQYF. The DNA of the CDR3 is TGTGCCTGGAGTGTAAACCACAACGAGCAGTACTTC.

Note on this clone: One end of the junction does not line up with germline, which may come from a read error. This rearrangement joins TRBV30 to TRBJ2-7; TRBD1 aligns across 10 bases. CDR1 GTSNPN and CDR2 SVGIG come from the germline V gene (reference sequence). This CDR3 has 18 residues. CDR3 sequence (DNA): TGTGCCTCACTGGGACCGGGACAGGGGCGTGTGTATTCCCTTGACAAAATCTTC. It specifies CASLGPGQGRVYSLDKIF.

The chain is built from TRBV5-1 and TRBJ1-1; a possible D gene is TRBD1 (5 bases). The CDR3 covers 15 residues. V dropped 0 bases and J dropped 4 bases, with 13 bases sitting between them. Germline V gene sequence: CDR1 SGHRS, CDR2 YFSETQ. CDR3 in DNA: TGCGCCAGCAGCTTGGGGGACTTCTCTGCCACTGAAGCTTTCTTT. The encoded protein is CASSLGDFSATEAFF.

The chain is built from TRBV5-4 and TRBJ1-4, with 8 bases that match TRBD1. V was pared by 4 bases and J by 7 bases, with 6 bases of the junction left unmatched. Germline V gene sequence: CDR1 SGHNT, CDR2 YYREEE (reference sequence). This CDR3 region has 14 residues. The CDR3 protein is CASSLDRVGEKLFF. Written as DNA, the CDR3 is TGTGCCAGCAGCCTGGACAGGGTGGGTGAAAAACTGTTTTTT.

This CDR3 is CASSTRYLAGGNNEQFF. DNA of the CDR3: TGCGCCAGCAGCACCCGCTATCTAGCGGGGGGAAACAATGAGCAGTTCTTC. This chain uses TRBV4-1 with TRBJ2-1; 11 bases agree with TRBD2. The ends lost 5 bases at V and 5 bases at J; junction bases unmatched: 11. There are 17 residues in the CDR3. Germline CDR1 MGHRA, CDR2 YSYEKL.

This chain joins TRBV4-1 and TRBJ2-7, with 7 bases identical to TRBD2. This CDR3 contains 14 residues. CDR1 is MGHRA, CDR2 YSYEKL, per germline. V lost 1 base and J lost 7; bases outside the gene matches: 7. The chain's CDR3 is CASSQVIAGEEQYF. For the CDR3, the DNA is TGCGCCAGCAGCCAAGTGATAGCGGGCGAGGAGCAGTACTTC.